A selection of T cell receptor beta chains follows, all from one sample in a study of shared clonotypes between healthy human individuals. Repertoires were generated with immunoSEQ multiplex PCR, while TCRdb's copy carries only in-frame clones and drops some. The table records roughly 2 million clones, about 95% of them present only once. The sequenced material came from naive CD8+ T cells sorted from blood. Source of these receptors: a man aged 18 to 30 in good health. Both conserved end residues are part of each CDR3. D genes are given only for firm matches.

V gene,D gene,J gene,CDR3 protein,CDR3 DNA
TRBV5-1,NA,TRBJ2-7,CASSSFGFPSYEQYF,TGCGCCAGCAGCTCGTTCGGGTTCCCGTCCTACGAGCAGTACTTC
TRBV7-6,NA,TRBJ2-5,CASSRPWETQYF,TGTGCCAGCAGCCGCCCCTGGGAGACCCAGTACTTC
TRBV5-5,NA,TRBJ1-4,CASSLVQPEKLFF,TGTGCCAGCAGCTTGGTGCAGCCGGAAAAACTGTTTTTT
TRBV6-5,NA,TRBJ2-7,CASSFAGPYEQYF,TGTGCCAGCAGTTTCGCCGGGCCCTACGAGCAGTACTTC
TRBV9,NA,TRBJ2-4,CASSVGGENIQYF,TGTGCCAGCAGCGTAGGGGGAGAAAACATTCAGTACTTC
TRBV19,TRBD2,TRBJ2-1,CASRDGGNHNEQFF,TGTGCCAGTAGAGACGGGGGGAATCACAATGAGCAGTTCTTC
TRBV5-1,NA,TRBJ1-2,CASSSDLGYGYTF,TGCGCCAGCAGCTCAGACCTGGGCTATGGCTACACCTTC
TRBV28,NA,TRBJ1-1,CASSSLGEDTEAFF,TGTGCCAGCAGTTCGCTGGGGGAGGACACTGAAGCTTTCTTT
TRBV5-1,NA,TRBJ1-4,CASSLSGPRREKLFF,TGCGCCAGCAGCTTAAGCGGTCCACGGCGTGAAAAACTGTTTTTT
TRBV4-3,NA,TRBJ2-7,CASSQGTAPMGPVSYEQYF,TGCGCCAGCAGCCAAGGAACGGCCCCCATGGGGCCTGTATCCTACGAGCAGTACTTC
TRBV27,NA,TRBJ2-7,CAISDGYEQYF,TGTGCCATTTCGGACGGATACGAGCAGTACTTC
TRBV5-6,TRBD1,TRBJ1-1,CASSLENRGPNTEAFF,TGTGCCAGCAGCTTGGAAAACAGGGGCCCGAACACTGAAGCTTTCTTT
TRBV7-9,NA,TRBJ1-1,CASSLSGYFDTEAFF,TGTGCCAGCAGCTTATCAGGGTACTTCGACACTGAAGCTTTCTTT
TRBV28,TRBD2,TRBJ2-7,CATLGLAETYEQYF,TGTGCCACCCTCGGACTAGCGGAAACATACGAGCAGTACTTC
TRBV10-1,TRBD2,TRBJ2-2,CASSESSGAGTGELFF,TGCGCCAGCAGTGAAAGTAGCGGGGCAGGCACCGGGGAGCTGTTTTTT
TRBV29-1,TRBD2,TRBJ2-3,CSVPASGGPDTQYF,TGCAGCGTACCGGCTAGCGGGGGACCAGATACGCAGTATTTT
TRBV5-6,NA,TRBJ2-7,CASSHNYEQYF,TGTGCCAGCAGCCACAATTACGAGCAGTACTTC
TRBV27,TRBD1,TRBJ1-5,CASSFRQGVDQPQHF,TGTGCCAGCAGCTTCCGACAGGGGGTTGATCAGCCCCAGCATTTT
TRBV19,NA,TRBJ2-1,CASSRKSYNEQFF,TGTGCCAGTAGTAGAAAAAGCTACAATGAGCAGTTCTTC
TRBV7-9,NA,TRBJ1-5,CASSLGLPNQPQHF,TGTGCCAGCAGCTTGGGACTGCCCAATCAGCCCCAGCATTTT
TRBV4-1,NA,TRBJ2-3,CASSQVDSFQEGTDTQYF,TGCGCCAGCAGCCAAGTTGATTCCTTCCAAGAGGGCACAGATACGCAGTATTTT
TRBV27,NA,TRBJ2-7,CASSPLARVEDYEQYF,TGTGCCAGCAGTCCCCTCGCCAGGGTAGAAGACTACGAGCAGTACTTC
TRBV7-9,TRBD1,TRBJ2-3,CASSSSLGTGISDTQYF,TGTGCCAGCAGCTCCTCCCTGGGGACAGGGATTTCAGATACGCAGTATTTT
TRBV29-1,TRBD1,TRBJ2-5,CSVGSETGPGETQYF,TGCAGCGTGGGCTCTGAGACAGGGCCGGGGGAGACCCAGTACTTC
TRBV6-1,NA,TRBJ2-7,CASSEAGTATYEQYF,TGTGCCAGCAGTGAAGCCGGGACGGCAACCTACGAGCAGTACTTC
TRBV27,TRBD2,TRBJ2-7,CASAWGGGDDEQYF,TGTGCCAGCGCCTGGGGCGGGGGGGACGACGAGCAGTACTTC
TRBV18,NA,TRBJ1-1,CASSQPGQPNTEAFF,TGTGCCAGCTCACAACCGGGACAACCGAACACTGAAGCTTTCTTT